Sequencing of this TCR beta chain was carried out in a study of blood T cell repertoires in COVID-19. Study-wide background: The United States, Italy and Spain supplied acute and convalescent COVID-19 samples. PBMCs, B-cell-depleted T cells, or T cells were the source of the cDNA or gDNA that made up the material.

Per the study methods: Estimated nucleated cell counts came from reference gene primer amplification. Sequencing was performed with immunoSEQ multiplex PCR; in TCRdb, only in-frame clones are kept and a portion is missing. From that table come the V and J calls and clone size; the DNA was used to work out D and trimming. The data contain 84,000 or so clones, around four fifths of them singletons. Germline V lookup: CDR1 SGHRS, CDR2 YFSETQ. CDR3 length: 15 residues. Losses at the gene ends were 5 bases for V and 0 bases for J; bases not matched to a gene: 4. This clonotype was sampled from a human donor in a cohort sampled during active COVID-19. Sequenced sample: peripheral blood. The chain carries TRBV5-1 and TRBJ1-1; 10 nucleotides align to TRBD1. In nucleotides, the CDR3 is TGCGCCAGCAGAGGGGGACAGGGGTTGAACACTGAAGCTTTCTTT. This sequence encodes CASRGGQGLNTEAFF.